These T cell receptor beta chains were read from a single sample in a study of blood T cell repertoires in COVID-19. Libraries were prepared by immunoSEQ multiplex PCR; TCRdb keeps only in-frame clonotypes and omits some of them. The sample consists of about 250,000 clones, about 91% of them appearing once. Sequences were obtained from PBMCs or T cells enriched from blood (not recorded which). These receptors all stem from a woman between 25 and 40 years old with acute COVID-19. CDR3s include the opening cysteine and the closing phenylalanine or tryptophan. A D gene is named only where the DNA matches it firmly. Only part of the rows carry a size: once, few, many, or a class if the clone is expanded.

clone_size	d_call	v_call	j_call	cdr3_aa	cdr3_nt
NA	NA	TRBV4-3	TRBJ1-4	CASSRNRGDNEKLFF	TGCGCCAGCAGTCGAAACCGGGGTGATAATGAAAAACTGTTTTTT
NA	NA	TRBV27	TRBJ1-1	CASIRLPGTEAFF	TGTGCCAGCATCCGACTCCCCGGCACTGAAGCTTTCTTT
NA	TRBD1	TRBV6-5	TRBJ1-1	CASRDYRQGGTEAFF	TGTGCCAGCAGGGACTACAGACAGGGTGGCACTGAAGCTTTCTTT
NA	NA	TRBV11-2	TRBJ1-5	CASSLEEGTLNQPQHF	TGTGCCAGCAGCTTAGAGGAAGGGACACTAAATCAGCCCCAGCATTTT
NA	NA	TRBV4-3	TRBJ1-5	CASSQGGGRNQPQHF	TGCGCCAGCAGCCAAGGGGGGGGGCGCAATCAGCCCCAGCATTTT
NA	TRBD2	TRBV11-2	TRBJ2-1	CASSLVRASARGGRGEQFF	TGTGCCAGCAGCTTAGTAAGGGCGTCGGCACGGGGCGGGAGAGGTGAGCAGTTCTTC
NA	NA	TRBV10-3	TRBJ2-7	CAITEGYEQYF	TGTGCCATCACCGAGGGTTACGAGCAGTACTTC
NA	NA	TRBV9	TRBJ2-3	CASSVGGGQGDTQYF	TGTGCCAGCAGCGTAGGGGGGGGCCAGGGAGATACGCAGTATTTT
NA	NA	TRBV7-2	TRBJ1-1	CASSQGYTEAFF	TGTGCCAGCAGCCAGGGGTACACTGAAGCTTTCTTT
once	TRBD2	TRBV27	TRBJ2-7	CASSLSTGGSSYEQYF	TGTGCCAGCAGTTTATCGACGGGGGGGAGCTCCTACGAGCAGTACTTC
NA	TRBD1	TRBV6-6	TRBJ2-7	CASSYGDSDTYEQYF	TGTGCCAGCAGTTACGGGGACAGCGACACCTACGAGCAGTACTTC
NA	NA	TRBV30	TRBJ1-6	CAWSQTSSSPLHF	TGTGCCTGGAGTCAGACCTCTAGTTCACCCCTCCACTTT
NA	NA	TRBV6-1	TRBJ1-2	CASSEAIGGGYGYTF	TGTGCCAGCAGTGAAGCGATAGGGGGGGGATACGGCTACACCTTC
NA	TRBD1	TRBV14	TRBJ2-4	CASSQDVGQGGMNIQYF	TGTGCCAGCAGCCAAGATGTGGGACAGGGAGGTATGAACATTCAGTACTTC
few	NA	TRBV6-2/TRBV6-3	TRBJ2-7	CASSRDLPGSYEQYF	TGTGCCAGCAGCCGAGATCTACCCGGGTCCTACGAGCAGTACTTC
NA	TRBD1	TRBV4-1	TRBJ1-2	CASSQATGYGYTF	TGCGCCAGCAGCCAAGCGACAGGGTATGGCTACACCTTC
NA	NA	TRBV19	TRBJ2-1	CASSILGLGVVSHNEQFF	TGTGCCAGTAGTATTCTCGGGCTAGGGGTAGTTTCGCACAATGAGCAGTTCTTC
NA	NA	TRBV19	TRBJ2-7	CASSRAPGDSYEQYF	TGTGCCAGTAGTAGGGCACCAGGGGACTCCTACGAGCAGTACTTC
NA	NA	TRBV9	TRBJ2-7	CASSVAGGAPYEQYF	TGTGCCAGCAGCGTAGCTGGAGGGGCCCCCTACGAGCAGTACTTC
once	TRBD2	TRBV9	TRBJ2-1	CASSEEAGGIYNEQFF	TGTGCCAGCAGCGAGGAAGCGGGGGGGATTTACAATGAGCAGTTCTTC
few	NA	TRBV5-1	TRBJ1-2	CASSLDTGSGYGYTF	TGCGCCAGCAGCTTGGACACAGGGAGCGGCTATGGCTACACCTTC
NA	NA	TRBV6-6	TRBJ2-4	CASSNPHVAVDIQYF	TGTGCCAGCAGTAACCCCCACGTCGCGGTGGACATTCAGTACTTC
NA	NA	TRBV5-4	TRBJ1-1	CASSWAGVAFF	TGTGCCAGCAGCTGGGCAGGGGTCGCTTTCTTT
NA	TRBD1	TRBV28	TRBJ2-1	CASSSGTGSYNEQFF	TGTGCCAGCAGCTCCGGGACAGGCTCCTACAATGAGCAGTTCTTC
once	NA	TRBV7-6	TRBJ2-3	CASSSPQVDTQYF	TGTGCCAGCAGCTCCCCCCAGGTCGATACGCAGTATTTT
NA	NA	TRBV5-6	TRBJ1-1	CASSLGDSVWAFF	TGTGCCAGCAGCTTGGGTGACAGCGTATGGGCTTTCTTT
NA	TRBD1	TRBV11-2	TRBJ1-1	CASSHTGTDLNTEAFF	TGTGCCAGCAGTCACACCGGGACAGACTTGAACACTGAAGCTTTCTTT
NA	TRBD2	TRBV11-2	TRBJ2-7	CASSLYAGVYEQYF	TGTGCCAGCAGCTTGTACGCGGGGGTCTACGAGCAGTACTTC
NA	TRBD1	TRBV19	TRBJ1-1	CASRQGLATEAFF	TGTGCCAGTCGACAGGGTCTGGCTACTGAAGCTTTCTTT
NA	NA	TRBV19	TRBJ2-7	CASSIFGGLSYEQYF	TGTGCCAGTAGTATATTTGGAGGCCTCTCCTACGAGCAGTACTTC
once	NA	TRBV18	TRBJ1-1	CASSTGDGGLGTEAFF	TGTGCCAGCTCAACGGGGGATGGGGGGTTGGGCACTGAAGCTTTCTTT